The rows below give T cell receptor beta chains drawn from one sample of a study of blood T cells in healthy people across ages. Each CDR3 protein gets one entry after TCRdb re-called the 5' RACE reads with MiXCR. Of 1.5 million to 2 million distinct CDR3 sequences listed, about 31% were seen once; the top ten hold about 10%. Sequencing was performed on blood. All receptors derive from a woman in her 30s in good health. Each CDR3 is given with its conserved first and last residue. D genes are given only for firm matches. Only some rows state a clone size, as once, few, many or a class for expanded clones.

j_call: TRBJ2-1; v_call: TRBV27; d_call: -; clone_size: -; cdr3_aa: CASSLSNGVSEQFF; cdr3_nt: TGTGCCAGCAGTTTATCGAACGGGGTCAGTGAGCAGTTCTTC
j_call: TRBJ1-2; v_call: TRBV27; d_call: TRBD1; clone_size: -; cdr3_aa: CASHRTGQFSLPGYTF; cdr3_nt: TGTGCCAGCCACCGGACAGGGCAGTTCTCTCTTCCTGGCTACACCTTC
j_call: TRBJ2-2; v_call: TRBV25-1; d_call: TRBD1; clone_size: -; cdr3_aa: CASSERGRDTGELFF; cdr3_nt: TGTGCCAGCAGTGAGAGGGGGCGCGACACCGGGGAGCTGTTTTTT
j_call: TRBJ2-7; v_call: TRBV30; d_call: -; clone_size: -; cdr3_aa: CAWSGNPGSSYEQYF; cdr3_nt: TGTGCCTGGAGTGGGAATCCGGGCAGCTCCTACGAGCAGTACTTC
j_call: TRBJ2-1; v_call: TRBV15; d_call: TRBD2; clone_size: -; cdr3_aa: CATSSSGTSGTYEQFF; cdr3_nt: TGTGCCACCAGCAGCTCCGGGACTAGCGGGACCTATGAGCAGTTCTTC
j_call: TRBJ1-5; v_call: TRBV27; d_call: -; clone_size: few; cdr3_aa: CASSWGINQPQHF; cdr3_nt: TGTGCCAGCAGTTGGGGAATTAATCAGCCCCAGCATTTT
j_call: TRBJ2-7; v_call: TRBV14; d_call: -; clone_size: -; cdr3_aa: CASSSSSGTLIEQYF; cdr3_nt: TGTGCCAGCAGCTCTTCATCCGGGACTCTTATCGAGCAGTACTTC
j_call: TRBJ2-3; v_call: TRBV7-2; d_call: -; clone_size: -; cdr3_aa: CANSRRGDTQYF; cdr3_nt: TGTGCCAACAGCCGACGCGGAGATACGCAGTATTTT
j_call: TRBJ2-3; v_call: TRBV9; d_call: TRBD2; clone_size: once; cdr3_aa: CASSPRASGITRTDTQYF; cdr3_nt: TGTGCCAGCAGCCCCCGAGCTAGCGGGATCACCAGGACAGATACGCAGTATTTT
j_call: TRBJ2-1; v_call: TRBV5-1; d_call: -; clone_size: -; cdr3_aa: CASSWTDEQFF; cdr3_nt: TGCGCCAGCAGCTGGACAGATGAGCAGTTCTTC
j_call: TRBJ2-3; v_call: TRBV27; d_call: -; clone_size: few; cdr3_aa: CASSFSWGETTDTQYF; cdr3_nt: TGTGCCAGCAGTTTCTCCTGGGGGGAGACCACAGATACGCAGTATTTT
j_call: TRBJ2-2; v_call: TRBV14; d_call: -; clone_size: -; cdr3_aa: CASSQIQYTGELFF; cdr3_nt: TGTGCCAGCAGCCAAATACAGTACACCGGGGAGCTGTTTTTT
j_call: TRBJ2-2; v_call: TRBV29-1; d_call: -; clone_size: few; cdr3_aa: CSVETYTGELFF; cdr3_nt: TGCAGCGTTGAAACCTACACCGGGGAGCTGTTTTTT
j_call: TRBJ1-2; v_call: TRBV6-1; d_call: -; clone_size: -; cdr3_aa: CASNPAGENVANYGYTF; cdr3_nt: TGTGCCAGCAACCCCGCCGGGGAGAACGTAGCTAACTATGGCTACACCTTC
j_call: TRBJ2-7; v_call: TRBV6-2/TRBV6-3; d_call: TRBD1; clone_size: few; cdr3_aa: CASSYVVSPQGIIYEQYF; cdr3_nt: TGTGCCAGCAGTTACGTCGTAAGTCCACAGGGGATTATCTACGAGCAGTACTTC
j_call: TRBJ2-1; v_call: TRBV29-1; d_call: -; clone_size: few; cdr3_aa: CSVESAPGNEQFF; cdr3_nt: TGCAGCGTTGAATCAGCACCTGGTAATGAGCAGTTCTTC
j_call: TRBJ2-5; v_call: TRBV16; d_call: -; clone_size: -; cdr3_aa: CASSPGTAGHQETQYF; cdr3_nt: TGTGCCAGCAGCCCCGGGACAGCGGGGCACCAAGAGACCCAGTACTTC
j_call: TRBJ2-7; v_call: TRBV7-9; d_call: TRBD1; clone_size: -; cdr3_aa: CASSLPGGQAYEQYF; cdr3_nt: TGTGCCAGCAGCTTACCGGGCGGACAGGCCTACGAGCAGTACTTC
j_call: TRBJ2-1; v_call: TRBV4-1; d_call: TRBD2; clone_size: -; cdr3_aa: CASSRDRRLAVYNEQFF; cdr3_nt: TGCGCCAGCAGCCGAGATCGGAGACTAGCGGTTTACAATGAGCAGTTCTTC
j_call: TRBJ2-1; v_call: TRBV3-1; d_call: TRBD1; clone_size: few; cdr3_aa: CASSPRQGKGTNEQFF; cdr3_nt: TGTGCCAGCAGCCCCCGACAGGGGAAAGGGACCAATGAGCAGTTCTTC
j_call: TRBJ2-7; v_call: TRBV20-1; d_call: TRBD2; clone_size: few; cdr3_aa: CSNRLAERYEQYF; cdr3_nt: TGCAGTAATAGACTAGCGGAGCGCTACGAGCAGTACTTC
j_call: TRBJ1-2; v_call: TRBV6-6; d_call: -; clone_size: few; cdr3_aa: CASEADGATAYGYTF; cdr3_nt: TGTGCCAGCGAAGCCGACGGGGCCACGGCTTATGGCTACACCTTC
j_call: TRBJ1-1; v_call: TRBV7-9; d_call: -; clone_size: -; cdr3_aa: CASRPGRMNTEAFF; cdr3_nt: TGTGCCAGCAGGCCGGGACGGATGAACACTGAAGCTTTCTTT
j_call: TRBJ2-3; v_call: TRBV4-1; d_call: -; clone_size: -; cdr3_aa: CASRPDLPLSTDTQYF; cdr3_nt: TGCGCCAGCAGACCTGACCTACCGCTGAGCACAGATACGCAGTATTTT
j_call: TRBJ2-1; v_call: TRBV7-2; d_call: -; clone_size: few; cdr3_aa: CASSPSSASYNEQFF; cdr3_nt: TGTGCCAGCAGCCCCTCTAGCGCATCCTACAATGAGCAGTTCTTC
j_call: TRBJ1-2; v_call: TRBV5-1; d_call: TRBD1; clone_size: -; cdr3_aa: CASSLRDRTMYGYTF; cdr3_nt: TGCGCCAGCAGCTTACGGGACAGAACTATGTATGGCTACACCTTC
j_call: TRBJ2-2; v_call: TRBV20-1; d_call: -; clone_size: -; cdr3_aa: CSASGRVATGELFF; cdr3_nt: TGCAGTGCTAGCGGCAGGGTAGCGACCGGGGAGCTGTTTTTT
j_call: TRBJ2-7; v_call: TRBV30; d_call: TRBD2; clone_size: few; cdr3_aa: CAWSNSGGNEQYF; cdr3_nt: TGTGCCTGGAGTAATAGCGGGGGTAACGAGCAGTACTTC
j_call: TRBJ2-3; v_call: TRBV6-2/TRBV6-3; d_call: TRBD2; clone_size: -; cdr3_aa: CASIQSGSPDTQYF; cdr3_nt: TGTGCCAGCATCCAAAGCGGGAGTCCAGATACGCAGTATTTT
j_call: TRBJ2-1; v_call: TRBV11-2; d_call: TRBD2; clone_size: many; cdr3_aa: CASSLGTSGRGAYNEQFF; cdr3_nt: TGTGCCAGCAGCTTAGGGACTAGCGGGAGAGGGGCCTACAATGAGCAGTTCTTC
j_call: TRBJ2-7; v_call: TRBV9; d_call: TRBD2; clone_size: few; cdr3_aa: CASSVEGGLAPSYEQYF; cdr3_nt: TGTGCCAGCAGCGTCGAAGGCGGACTAGCCCCATCCTACGAGCAGTACTTC
j_call: TRBJ2-1; v_call: TRBV4-1; d_call: -; clone_size: -; cdr3_aa: CASSQEGVLAVYNEQFF; cdr3_nt: TGCGCCAGCAGCCAGGAGGGGGTCCTAGCAGTGTACAATGAGCAGTTCTTC
j_call: TRBJ2-7; v_call: TRBV30; d_call: TRBD1; clone_size: few; cdr3_aa: CAWRPRTGYEQYF; cdr3_nt: TGTGCCTGGAGGCCTCGGACAGGCTACGAGCAGTACTTC
j_call: TRBJ1-1; v_call: TRBV5-1; d_call: -; clone_size: -; cdr3_aa: CASSIGGAAYGEAFF; cdr3_nt: TGCGCCAGCAGCATTGGAGGGGCCGCATACGGTGAAGCTTTCTTT
j_call: TRBJ2-1; v_call: TRBV5-1; d_call: TRBD2; clone_size: many; cdr3_aa: CASSEGTSGGYNEQFF; cdr3_nt: TGCGCCAGCTCGGAAGGGACTAGCGGGGGGTACAATGAGCAGTTCTTC